This TCR beta chain is drawn from a study of technical replicates of blood from a few donors. This CDR3 region has 13 residues. Germline assignment: CDR1 SGHTA and CDR2 FQGNSA. The V end was cut by 3 bases, the J end by 6 bases, with 6 bases between. Libraries were prepared by immunoSEQ multiplex PCR; TCRdb keeps only in-frame clonotypes and omits some of them. This sample has 100,000 or so clones; 95% occur once, and the top ten carry around 0.21%. This receptor was identified in a human donor in good health. Sample: T cells isolated from PBMCs. V is TRBV7-2 and J is TRBJ1-6; perhaps TRBD1 as D (5 bases). CDR3 nucleotide sequence: TGTGCCAGCAGCTTTCAGGGTAATTCACCCCTCCACTTT. Its translation is CASSFQGNSPLHF.